This paragraph reports one TCR beta chain. Its antigen is undetermined. These data come from a study of blood T cells in healthy people across ages. The study, taken as a whole, reports: Diversity figures based on one million T cells were deemed too low.

Trimming removed 4 bases at V and 1 base at J, with 10 bases between. Germline CDR1 ENHRY, CDR2 SYGVKD. The CDR3 length is 14 residues. Through a sample-barcoded 5' primer and a J-beta primer mix, a second PCR was run for about 6 to 11 cycles. TCRdb fed the 5' RACE reads into MiXCR, producing one record per CDR3 protein. The sample has about 940,000 distinct CDR3 sequences; roughly 48% are singletons. The receptor was derived from a man between 25 and 39 years old in good health. The V and J genes are TRBV10-3 and TRBJ1-1; TRBD1 might be the D (5 bases). Sequenced material: blood. The DNA of the CDR3 is TGTGCCATCAGTGGCTGGGGGGAGAACACTGAAGCTTTCTTT. This sequence encodes CAISGWGENTEAFF.